This passage covers 20 T cell receptor beta chains from one sample sequenced in a study of regulatory T cells in long-lasting Graves disease. The time point is: persistent/refractory GD, antithyroid drugs over 5 years with positive TRAb. Generation of the TCR library employed RNA extracted from PBMCs. CDR3-region Arm-PCR and iRepertoire HTBI primers produced the TCR beta libraries. TCRdb re-analysed the multiplex PCR reads in MiXCR, keeping a single row per CDR3 protein. The profile shows 650,000 to 850,000 distinct CDR3 sequences, about 32% of them singletons. The starting material was peripheral blood mononuclear cells (PBMCs), obtained when the disease was refractory, from a patient treated with antithyroid drugs. Receptor source: a female donor with Graves disease.

This clonotype was detected only once. The V and J genes are TRBV29-1 and TRBJ2-5; D unresolved. With 7 bases removed from V and 0 bases from J, the gap between germline ends came to 6 bases. Germline V gene lookup returns CDR1 SQVTM and CDR2 ANQGSEA. This CDR3 contains 11 residues. CDR3 nucleotide sequence: TGCAGCGGGCGGAACCAAGAGACCCAGTACTTC. This encodes CSGRNQETQYF.

On this clonotype itself: Given the absence of the conserved phenylalanine or tryptophan at the CDR3 end, a read error is likely. V is TRBV27 and J is TRBJ1-1; 9 bases line up with TRBD1. J was trimmed by 5 bases and V by 4 bases; bases with no gene match: 5. The CDR3 runs to 14 residues. The germline gives CDR1 MNHEY, CDR2 SMNVEV (reference sequence). CDR3 amino acids: CASSYGTGRTEAFL. The CDR3 DNA sequence: TGTGCCAGCAGTTACGGGACAGGGCGGACTGAAGCTTTCCTT.

The table lists this clonotype with a few counts. The chain uses TRBV30 and TRBJ1-3; TRBD1 might be the D (5 bases). In germline, CDR1 is GTSNPN, CDR2 SVGIG (reference sequence). The CDR3 is 13 amino acids. The CDR3 DNA sequence: TGTGCACAGGAGGAGGGATTTGGAAACACCATATATTTT. Its translation: CAQEEGFGNTIYF.

Ten or more counts support this clonotype. This sequence joins TRBV28 and TRBJ2-5; D possibly corresponds to TRBD2 (6 bases). Germline CDR1 and CDR2: MDHEN and SYDVKM. The CDR3 extends over 15 amino acids. The V gene lost 5 bases and the J gene lost 2 bases, with 15 bases spanning the gap. Written as DNA, the CDR3 is TGTGCCAGCAGTCCCCCCCCGGGACTGCAAGAGACCCAGTACTTC. Residues: CASSPPPGLQETQYF.

The V call is TRBV20-1, the J call TRBJ2-7; D uncertain. This CDR3 contains 12 residues. Germline CDR1 DFQATT, CDR2 SNEGSKA (reference sequence). V was cut by 4 bases and J by 1 base, with 8 bases left in between. The CDR3 nucleotides read TGCAGTGCTACCGGATCTTCCTACGAGCAGTACTTC. As protein: CSATGSSYEQYF.

The rearrangement uses TRBV30 and TRBJ2-6; no clear D. In germline, CDR1 is GTSNPN, CDR2 SVGIG (reference sequence). The CDR3 runs to 12 residues. V was cut by 2 bases and J by 4 bases, with 3 bases left in between. Here the CDR3 DNA reads TGTGCCTGGAGTCGGGGGGCCAACGTCCTGACTTTC. It specifies CAWSRGANVLTF.

The sample holds a few counts of this clonotype. The rearrangement uses TRBV6-1 and TRBJ1-1, with D uncertain. Germline CDR1 reads MNHNS; CDR2 reads SASEGT. The CDR3 is 14 residues long. Between the trimmed V and J ends, which lost 7 bases and 5 bases, there was a span of 17 bases. CDR3 region: CASIAGVMWTEAFF. CDR3 nucleotide sequence: TGTGCCAGCATTGCCGGGGTTATGTGGACTGAAGCTTTCTTT.

This sequence joins TRBV5-1 and TRBJ1-1, with D possibly matching TRBD1 (6 bases). The germline V gene has CDR1 SGHRS and CDR2 YFSETQ. The CDR3 has 17 amino acids. V lost 4 bases and J lost 0, with 19 bases in between. The CDR3 spells CASSHRVSGKLNTEAFF. In DNA form, the CDR3 reads TGCGCCAGCAGCCACAGGGTGTCGGGGAAACTGAACACTGAAGCTTTCTTT.

The V gene is TRBV3-1, the J gene TRBJ2-5; a weak D match, TRBD2 (5 bases). CDR1 LGHDT and CDR2 YNNKEL come from the germline V gene (reference sequence). CDR3 size: 15 residues. V dropped 0 bases and J dropped 4 bases, with 12 bases sitting between them. The CDR3 sequence is CASSQEADFRETQYF. The CDR3 nucleotides are TGTGCCAGCAGCCAAGAGGCGGACTTCAGAGAGACCCAGTACTTC.

This clonotype came up a few times. The chain has TRBV7-2 and TRBJ2-5; no clear D gene. In germline, CDR1 is SGHTA, CDR2 FQGNSA. CDR3 length: 12 amino acids. V dropped 5 bases and J dropped 4 bases, with 8 bases sitting between them. For the CDR3, the DNA is TGTGCCAGCAGCGACACCCTAGAGACCCAGTACTTC. Amino acid sequence: CASSDTLETQYF.

The sample holds many counts of this clonotype. The chain has TRBV12-3 or TRBV12-4 and TRBJ1-1; no firm D call. With 1 base removed from V and 0 bases from J, the gap between germline ends came to 12 bases. The CDR3 loop spans 16 amino acids. CDR3 nucleotide sequence: TGTGCCAGCAGTTTAGAAGTGGGGTCGATGAACACTGAAGCTTTCTTT. Residues: CASSLEVGSMNTEAFF.

This clonotype turned up a few times. V and J are TRBV13 and TRBJ1-4; D not resolved. There are 17 residues in the CDR3. CDR1 is PRHDT, CDR2 FYEKMQ, per germline (reference sequence). V was pared by 0 bases and J by 1 base, with 12 bases between. The CDR3: CASSLGHQPGTNEKLFF. CDR3 in DNA: TGTGCCAGCAGCTTAGGCCATCAACCGGGAACTAATGAAAAACTGTTTTTT.

V and J are TRBV15 and TRBJ1-2, with D uncertain. The germline V gene has CDR1 LNHNV and CDR2 YYDKDF (reference sequence). This CDR3 is 17 amino acids long. V lost 8 bases and J 2 bases, leaving 24 bases between the germline ends. CDR3 sequence (DNA): TGTGCCACCGAACCCGGACGGTCCCGCCGCGAAAACTATGGCTACACCTTC. As protein: CATEPGRSRRENYGYTF.

This clonotype was found a few times. Here the CDR3 reads CASSTEVSEAFF. DNA for the CDR3: TGTGCCAGCTCAACGGAAGTGTCTGAAGCTTTCTTT. The chain joins TRBV18 to TRBJ1-1; D not resolved. This CDR3 contains 12 residues. The germline V gene encodes CDR1 KGHSH and CDR2 LQKENI. V was trimmed by 5 bases and J by 6 bases, leaving 10 bases between them.

The genes are TRBV28 and TRBJ1-1; 10 bases are a match to TRBD1. The junction had 5 bases not matched to a gene; V was cut back by 1 base and J by 6 bases. This CDR3 comprises 15 residues. The germline V gene has CDR1 MDHEN and CDR2 SYDVKM. The CDR3 reads CASSLFGTGVPEAFF. The CDR3 nucleotides are TGTGCCAGCAGTTTATTTGGGACAGGGGTCCCTGAAGCTTTCTTT.

The J gene is TRBJ2-5, the V gene TRBV10-3; 7 nucleotides match TRBD1. Looked up from germline, CDR1 is ENHRY and CDR2 is SYGVKD. Unmatched junction bases numbered 8, after V lost 3 bases and J lost 1 base. The CDR3 extends over 16 amino acids. The CDR3 DNA is TGTGCCATCAGTGACACTGGACAGGAGCGCCAAGAGACCCAGTACTTC. Protein: CAISDTGQERQETQYF.

This chain uses TRBV19 with TRBJ2-7, with TRBD2 identical over 15 bases. The CDR3 runs 17 residues. From germline, CDR1 is LNHDA and CDR2 SQIVND (reference sequence). J gave up 2 bases and V 3 bases, and 5 bases lay outside the gene matches. The DNA of the CDR3 is TGTGCCAGTAGTATCGGGACTAGCGGGAGGACAACCTACGAGCAGTACTTC. It is translated as CASSIGTSGRTTYEQYF.

This chain connects TRBV29-1 to TRBJ2-5; 12 positions agree with TRBD2. CDR1 and CDR2 from the germline V gene are SQVTM and ANQGSEA. V shed 8 bases, J shed 2 bases, and the junction held 3 bases outside the gene matches. This CDR3 is built from 13 residues. CDR3 region: CSSTSGGQETQYF. The CDR3 nucleotides read TGCAGCTCGACTAGCGGGGGACAAGAGACCCAGTACTTC.

This chain links TRBV5-5 with TRBJ2-2; D possibly corresponds to TRBD2 (6 bases). There are 15 residues in the CDR3. Between the trimmed V and J ends, which lost 3 bases and 3 bases, there was a span of 12 bases. CDR1 is SGHKS and CDR2 is YYEKEE in the germline V gene (reference sequence). The CDR3 DNA follows: TGTGCCAGCAGCTCCGGGACTTCATACACCGGGGAGCTGTTTTTT. It encodes CASSSGTSYTGELFF.

The CDR3 sequence: CASSLVPRMNTEAFF. The CDR3 coding sequence is TGTGCCAGCAGCTTAGTTCCCCGGATGAACACTGAAGCTTTCTTT. V is TRBV7-9 and J is TRBJ1-1; D is unclear. With 1 base removed from V and 0 bases from J, the gap between germline ends came to 9 bases. CDR1 is SEHNR and CDR2 is FQNEAQ in the germline V gene (reference sequence). The CDR3 covers 15 residues. The full variable domain, its missing parts supplied by reference TRBV7-9 and TRBJ1-1, is DTGVSQNPRHKITKRGQNVTFRCDPISEHNRLYWYRQTLGQGPEFLTYFQNEAQLEKSRLLSDRFSAERPKGSFSTLEIQRTEQGDSAMYLCASSLVPRMNTEAFFGQGTRLTVV.